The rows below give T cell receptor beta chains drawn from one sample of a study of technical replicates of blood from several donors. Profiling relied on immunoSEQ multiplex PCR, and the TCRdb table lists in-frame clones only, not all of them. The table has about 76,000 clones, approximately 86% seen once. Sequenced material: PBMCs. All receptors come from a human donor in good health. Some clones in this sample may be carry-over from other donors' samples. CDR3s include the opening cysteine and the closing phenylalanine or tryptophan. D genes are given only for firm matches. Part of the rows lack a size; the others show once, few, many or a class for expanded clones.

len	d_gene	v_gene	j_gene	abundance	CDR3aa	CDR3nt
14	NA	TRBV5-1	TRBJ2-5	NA	CASSLGGGQETQYF	TGCGCCAGCAGCTTGGGTGGGGGGCAAGAGACCCAGTACTTC
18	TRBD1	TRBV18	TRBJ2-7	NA	CASSPLEANRGTADEQYF	TGTGCCAGCTCACCACTGGAGGCCAACAGGGGAACCGCCGACGAGCAGTACTTC
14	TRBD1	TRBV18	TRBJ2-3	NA	CASSEQGATDTQYF	TGTGCCAGCTCGGAACAGGGGGCGACAGATACGCAGTATTTT
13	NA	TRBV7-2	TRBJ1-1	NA	CASSPPGYTEAFF	TGTGCCAGCAGCCCCCCGGGATACACTGAAGCTTTCTTT
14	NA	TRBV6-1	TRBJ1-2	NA	CASSELQASYGYTF	TGTGCCAGCAGTGAACTACAGGCTTCCTATGGCTACACCTTC
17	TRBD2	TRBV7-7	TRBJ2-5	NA	CASSHGLAGARGETQYF	TGTGCCAGCAGCCACGGACTAGCGGGGGCTCGGGGAGAGACCCAGTACTTC
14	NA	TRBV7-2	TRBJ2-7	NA	CASSLDRGVDEQYF	TGTGCCAGCAGCTTAGATCGCGGGGTTGACGAGCAGTACTTC
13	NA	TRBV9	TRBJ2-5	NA	CASSVGSLETQYF	TGTGCCAGCAGCGTCGGGAGTCTGGAGACCCAGTACTTC
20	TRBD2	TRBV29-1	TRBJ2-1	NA	CSVAQTPGLAGGSSYNEQFF	TGCAGCGTAGCCCAGACTCCGGGACTAGCGGGAGGGAGCTCCTACAATGAGCAGTTCTTC
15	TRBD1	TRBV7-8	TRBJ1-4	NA	CASSLYRTGFMKLFF	TGTGCCAGCAGCTTATATCGGACAGGGTTTATGAAACTGTTTTTT
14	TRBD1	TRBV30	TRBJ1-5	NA	CAWSGQGPPQPQHF	TGTGCCTGGAGTGGACAGGGACCTCCTCAGCCCCAGCATTTT
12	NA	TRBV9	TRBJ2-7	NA	CASSRGMNEQYF	TGTGCCAGCAGCAGGGGGATGAACGAGCAGTACTTC
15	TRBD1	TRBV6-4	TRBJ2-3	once	CASSATGGSTDTQYF	TGTGCCAGCAGCGCTACAGGGGGGAGCACAGATACGCAGTATTTT
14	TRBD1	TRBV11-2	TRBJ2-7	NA	CASTLDRGGGEQYF	TGTGCCAGCACCCTCGACAGGGGGGGAGGCGAGCAGTACTTC
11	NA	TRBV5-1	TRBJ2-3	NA	CASTGPDTQYF	TGCGCCAGCACTGGCCCAGATACGCAGTATTTT
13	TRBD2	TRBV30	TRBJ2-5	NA	CAWTRRGGETQYF	TGTGCCTGGACCCGGCGGGGAGGGGAGACCCAGTACTTC
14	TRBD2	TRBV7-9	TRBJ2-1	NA	CASRRTSGDNEQFF	TGTGCCAGCAGACGGACTAGCGGGGACAATGAGCAGTTCTTC
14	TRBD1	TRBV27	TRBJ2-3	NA	CASSYGQGTDTQYF	TGTGCCAGCAGTTATGGACAGGGGACAGATACGCAGTATTTT
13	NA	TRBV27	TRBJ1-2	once	CASSLRGENGYTF	TGTGCCAGCAGTTTGCGGGGGGAGAATGGCTACACCTTC
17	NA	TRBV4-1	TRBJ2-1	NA	CASSQGAGLSSYNEQFF	TGCGCCAGCAGCCAAGGAGCGGGCTTAAGCTCCTACAATGAGCAGTTCTTC
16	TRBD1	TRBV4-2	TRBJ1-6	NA	CASSPKGQGIFTPLHF	TGTGCCAGCAGCCCTAAAGGACAGGGAATTTTTACACCCCTCCACTTT
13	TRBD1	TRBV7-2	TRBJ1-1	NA	CASSRDRVTEAFF	TGTGCCAGCAGCCGTGACAGGGTAACTGAAGCTTTCTTT
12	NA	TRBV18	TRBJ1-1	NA	CASSPQGTEAFF	TGTGCCAGCTCACCGCAGGGGACTGAAGCTTTCTTT
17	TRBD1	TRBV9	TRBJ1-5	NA	CASSEDPGAGGGQPQHF	TGTGCCAGCAGCGAGGACCCAGGGGCAGGGGGCGGTCAGCCCCAGCATTTT
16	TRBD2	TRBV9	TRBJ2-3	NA	CASSVDSGGITDTQYF	TGTGCCAGCAGCGTAGATAGCGGGGGGATCACAGATACGCAGTATTTT
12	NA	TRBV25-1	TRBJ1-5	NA	CASSGPNQPQHF	TGTGCCAGCAGTGGGCCCAATCAGCCCCAGCATTTT
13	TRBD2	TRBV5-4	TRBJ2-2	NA	CASSISGDRELFF	TGTGCCAGCAGTATCAGCGGGGACCGGGAGCTGTTTTTT
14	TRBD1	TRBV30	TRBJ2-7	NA	CAWKAGTEIYEQYF	TGTGCCTGGAAAGCCGGGACAGAAATCTACGAGCAGTACTTC
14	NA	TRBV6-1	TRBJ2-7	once	CASGEGYYSYEQYF	TGTGCGAGCGGAGAGGGATACTACTCCTACGAGCAGTACTTC
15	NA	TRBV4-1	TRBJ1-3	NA	CASSWGGPSGNTIYF	TGCGCCAGCAGCTGGGGCGGACCCTCTGGAAACACCATATATTTT
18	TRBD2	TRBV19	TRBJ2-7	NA	CASSTGGSGRTLSYEQYF	TGTGCCAGTAGTACCGGCGGCAGCGGGAGAACCCTATCCTACGAGCAGTACTTC
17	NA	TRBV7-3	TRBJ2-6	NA	CASSLGGSYSGANVLTF	TGTGCCAGCAGCTTAGGTGGCTCATACTCTGGGGCCAACGTCCTGACTTTC
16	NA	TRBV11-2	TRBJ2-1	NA	CASSLDRDNLYNEQFF	TGTGCCAGCAGCTTAGATCGGGACAACCTCTACAATGAGCAGTTCTTC
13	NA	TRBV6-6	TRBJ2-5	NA	CASSATFWETQYF	TGTGCCAGCAGCGCGACATTTTGGGAGACCCAGTACTTC
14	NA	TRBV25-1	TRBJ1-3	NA	CASSFTGSGNTIYF	TGTGCCAGCAGTTTCACAGGCTCTGGAAACACCATATATTTT
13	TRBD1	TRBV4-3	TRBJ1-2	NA	CASSQGQNYGYTF	TGCGCCAGCAGCCAGGGACAGAACTATGGCTACACCTTC
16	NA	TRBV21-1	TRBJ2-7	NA	CASSKSEGGSRYEQYF	TGTGCCAGCAGCAAATCGGAAGGCGGGAGTAGATACGAGCAGTACTTC
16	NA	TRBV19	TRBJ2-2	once	CASSIRSGGNTGELFF	TGTGCCAGTAGTATTAGGTCGGGGGGCAACACCGGGGAGCTGTTTTTT
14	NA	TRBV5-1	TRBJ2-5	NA	CASSLSQVLETQYF	TGCGCCAGCAGCTTGAGTCAGGTGTTAGAGACCCAGTACTTC
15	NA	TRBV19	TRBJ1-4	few	CASSIFWQGNEKLFF	TGTGCCAGTAGTATTTTCTGGCAGGGGAATGAAAAACTGTTTTTT
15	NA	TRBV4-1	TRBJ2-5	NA	CASSQDLIGRETQYF	TGCGCCAGCAGCCAAGATCTTATAGGGAGGGAGACCCAGTACTTC
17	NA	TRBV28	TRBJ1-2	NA	CASSLKVTARLFYGYTF	TGTGCCAGCAGTTTAAAGGTCACAGCTCGACTATTCTATGGCTACACCTTC
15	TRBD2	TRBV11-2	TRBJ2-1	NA	CASSLWTSGTPGQFF	TGTGCCAGCAGCCTGTGGACTAGCGGGACCCCGGGGCAGTTCTTC
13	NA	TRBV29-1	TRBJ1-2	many	CSVESGGAGGYTF	TGCAGCGTTGAATCAGGTGGGGCGGGAGGCTACACCTTC
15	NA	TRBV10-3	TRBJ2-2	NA	CAISVGPRGTGELFF	TGTGCCATCAGTGTCGGCCCTAGGGGGACCGGGGAGCTGTTTTTT
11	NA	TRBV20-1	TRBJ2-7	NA	CSASTYTEQYF	TGCAGTGCCTCGACTTATACCGAGCAGTACTTC
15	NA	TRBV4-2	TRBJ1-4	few	CASSQDEGNSEKLFF	TGTGCCAGCAGCCAAGATGAGGGCAATTCGGAAAAACTGTTTTTT
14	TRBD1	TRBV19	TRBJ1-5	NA	CASGTGENNQPQHF	TGTGCCAGTGGGACAGGGGAGAACAATCAGCCCCAGCATTTT
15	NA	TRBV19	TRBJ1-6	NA	CASTPGDRDNSPLHF	TGTGCCAGTACCCCCGGCGACAGAGATAATTCACCCCTCCACTTT
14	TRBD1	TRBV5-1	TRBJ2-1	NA	CASSSSGGYNEQFF	TGCGCCAGCAGCAGCTCAGGGGGTTACAATGAGCAGTTCTTC